This entry lists 27 T cell receptor beta chains sequenced from one sample in a study of T-cell reconstitution after alpha-beta-depleted transplantation in children. For TCRbeta, the library was prepared with unique molecular identifiers. TCRdb re-called the PCR reads with MiXCR, one entry per CDR3 protein. The sample consists of 450,000 to 550,000 distinct CDR3 sequences, roughly an eighth of them appearing once. The source material was PBMCs, mostly from graft donor cells, sampled 180 days after TCRalphabeta/CD19-depleted stem cell transplant. The receptors here all came from a female patient between 2 and 15 years old who had a stem cell transplant for aplastic anemia, so the T cells may come from the graft donor.

Here the CDR3 reads CSVEDRQQSRVVTQYF. CDR3 sequence (DNA): TGCAGCGTTGAAGATCGGCAGCAATCTAGGGTTGTGACCCAGTACTTC. This chain links TRBV29-1 with TRBJ2-5; D ambiguous. Trimming took off 0 bases at V and 7 bases at J, with 21 bases between the two ends. The germline CDR1 and CDR2 sequences are SQVTM and ANQGSEA. The CDR3 length is 16 residues.

This clonotype was recorded only once. A read error may be the cause here, since a much bigger clone is one base away. The chain links TRBV12-3 or TRBV12-4 to TRBJ2-2, with 7 bases aligning to TRBD1. The ends lost 6 bases at V and 4 bases at J; junction bases unmatched: 8. The CDR3 has 15 amino acids. The CDR3 nucleotides are TGTGCCAGCAGCCCCTGGACAGGTCCCACCGGGGAGCTGTTTTTT. Its protein is CASSPWTGPTGELFF.

The V gene is TRBV6-2 or TRBV6-3, the J gene TRBJ2-5, with a tentative D call TRBD2 (6 bases). The germline V and J ends were trimmed by 0 bases and 5 bases, with 13 bases remaining between them. CDR3 size: 15 residues. Germline V gene lookup returns CDR1 MNHEY and CDR2 SVGEGT. The CDR3 here is CASSYSAGSGETQYF. CDR3 nucleotide sequence: TGTGCCAGCAGTTACTCGGCGGGAAGTGGGGAGACCCAGTACTTC.

This clonotype was counted many times. This chain uses TRBV18 with TRBJ2-7; D call uncertain. The V end was cut by 4 bases, the J end by 7 bases, with 11 bases between. The V gene's germline CDR1 is KGHSH and CDR2 LQKENI. The CDR3 has 12 residues. The CDR3 sequence: CASSQNPVEQYF. The CDR3 bases are TGTGCCAGCTCACAAAACCCGGTAGAGCAGTACTTC.

In its sample, this clonotype was seen many times. The chain couples TRBV29-1 to TRBJ2-7; 8 bases fit TRBD1. The CDR3 extends over 15 amino acids. Germline loops: CDR1 SQVTM, CDR2 ANQGSEA. V trimming: 4 bases; J trimming: 2 bases; junction bases outside the gene matches: 10. In DNA, the CDR3 is TGCAGCGTTGGACGGGGTAGGACAGGGCCCTACGAGCAGTACTTC. The encoded protein is CSVGRGRTGPYEQYF.

The chain couples TRBV7-6 to TRBJ2-3; D call uncertain. Germline CDR1 is SGHVS and CDR2 is FNYEAQ. V was pared by 2 bases and J by 2 bases, with 11 bases between. The CDR3 is 15 amino acids. Here the CDR3 DNA reads TGTGCCAGCAGCTTACGAGCCGAGCCCACAGATACGCAGTATTTT. Its translation is CASSLRAEPTDTQYF.

Ten or more counts support this clonotype. The chain has TRBV4-3 and TRBJ1-4; 8 bases fit TRBD1. The CDR3 extends over 15 amino acids. J lost 5 bases, V lost 2 bases, and 4 bases had no gene match. Germline assignment: CDR1 LGHNA and CDR2 YSLEER. CDR3 sequence reads: CASSQNRGANEKLFF. For the CDR3, the DNA is TGCGCCAGCAGCCAAAACAGGGGGGCGAATGAAAAACTGTTTTTT.

This clonotype came up many times. The V and J genes are TRBV29-1 and TRBJ1-5, with no clear D. This CDR3 contains 10 residues. CDR1 and CDR2 (germline): SQVTM, ANQGSEA. The V gene lost 6 bases and the J gene lost 4 bases, with 4 bases spanning the gap. The CDR3 nucleotides are TGCAGCGTGGGGAATCAGCCCCAGCATTTT. This sequence encodes CSVGNQPQHF.

Details on this clonotype: This may be a read error, as it is one base from a much larger clone. Since the CDR3 does not end with the conserved phenylalanine or tryptophan, this likely comes from a read error. The CDR3 nucleotides are TGTGCCAGCATGATGCGAGGGAGGACAGATACGCAGTATTTG. Amino acids: CASMMRGRTDTQYL. This chain joins TRBV7-8 and TRBJ2-3; possible D gene TRBD2, 6 bases. Germline CDR1 SGHVS, CDR2 FQNEAQ. The V gene lost 7 bases and the J gene lost 3 bases, with 14 bases spanning the gap. This CDR3 has 14 residues.

This clonotype was recorded a few times. The V gene is TRBV7-8, the J gene TRBJ2-5, with 14 bases fitting TRBD2. CDR1 and CDR2 (germline): SGHVS, FQNEAQ. The CDR3 runs 15 residues. Unmatched junction bases numbered 9, after V lost 5 bases and J lost 10 bases. Written as DNA, the CDR3 is TGTGCCAGCAGCATAGGGACTAGCGGGGGCCAGAGCCAGTACTTC. Translating it yields CASSIGTSGGQSQYF.

In its sample, this clonotype was seen a few times. The chain recombines TRBV29-1 with TRBJ1-2; D may be TRBD1 (6 bases). V was cut by 4 bases and J by 7 bases, with 16 bases left in between. This CDR3 contains 13 residues. Per germline, CDR1 SQVTM and CDR2 ANQGSEA. The CDR3 DNA follows: TGCAGCGTTGTGACCCCCAGGGGTGGTGGCTACACCTTC. Encoded protein: CSVVTPRGGGYTF.

This clonotype has only a few counts. The chain employs TRBV28 and TRBJ2-3; no reliable D call. Trimming shortened V by 3 bases and J by 0 bases, and 13 bases separated the two germline ends. The CDR3 length is 16 residues. Germline CDR1 is MDHEN and CDR2 is SYDVKM. CDR3: CASSFTGFPSTDTQYF. The CDR3 DNA sequence: TGTGCCAGCAGTTTCACTGGGTTTCCTAGCACAGATACGCAGTATTTT.

This chain joins TRBV20-1 and TRBJ2-7; D unresolved. The V end lost 2 bases, the J end lost 3 bases, and 8 bases lay between the germline ends. The CDR3 sequence is 12 residues long. Germline values: CDR1 DFQATT, CDR2 SNEGSKA (reference sequence). The DNA for the CDR3 is TGCAGTGCTAGATCCGGAAACTACGAGCAGTACGTC. Its protein product is CSARSGNYEQYV.

This clonotype has just one count. The rearrangement uses TRBV21-1 and TRBJ1-1; the table's D call TRBD1 went unverified against the DNA. TRBV21-1 is flagged as a pseudogene. This CDR3 has 13 residues. CDR3 residues: CASTQPDRDEAFF. The CDR3 region has the DNA TGTGCCAGCACCCAGCCCGACAGGGATGAAGCTTTCTTT.

This chain uses TRBV7-9 with TRBJ1-2; D is ambiguous. Trimming shortened V by 2 bases and J by 8 bases, and 18 bases separated the two germline ends. Germline CDR1 SEHNR, CDR2 FQNEAQ (reference sequence). This CDR3 has 15 amino acids. CDR3 DNA sequence: TGTGCCAGCAGCTTATACCAGGTCGATCTGGGCGGCTACACCTTC. Translating gives CASSLYQVDLGGYTF.

Many counts were recorded for this clonotype. This chain links TRBV24-1 with TRBJ2-5, with D maybe TRBD1 (6 bases). The CDR3 covers 15 residues. V was clipped by 0 bases and J by 5 bases, with 12 bases between them. CDR1 and CDR2 (germline): KGHDR, SFDVKD. Here the CDR3 reads CATSDLQTGWETQYF. The CDR3 DNA reads as TGTGCCACCAGTGATTTGCAGACAGGCTGGGAGACCCAGTACTTC.

This chain joins TRBV28 and TRBJ2-2; the match to TRBD1 covers 9 bases. Trimming cost V 6 bases and J 7 bases; bases outside gene matches: 12. Germline CDR1 reads MDHEN; CDR2 reads SYDVKM. The CDR3 is made up of 16 amino acids. The DNA of the CDR3 is TGTGCCAGCAGACCCCCGGGACAGGGTGTACACGGGGAGCTGTTTTTT. The encoded protein is CASRPPGQGVHGELFF.

The chain has TRBV12-3 or TRBV12-4 and TRBJ1-5; D is unclear. The CDR3 runs to 13 residues. V lost 0 bases, J lost 11 bases, and 11 bases lay in between. CDR3 nucleotide sequence: TGTGCCAGCAGTTTAGCCCCCCTCATGGCCCAGCATTTT. It translates to CASSLAPLMAQHF.

The chain has TRBV11-2 and TRBJ2-1; perhaps TRBD1 as D (5 bases). V was pared by 5 bases and J by 5 bases, with 16 bases between. Germline-derived CDR1 and CDR2 are SGHAT and FQNNGV. The CDR3 is made up of 15 amino acids. CDR3 in amino acids: CASSPQGVSNNEQFF. For the CDR3, the DNA is TGTGCCAGCAGCCCGCAGGGTGTATCAAACAATGAGCAGTTCTTC.

The V gene is TRBV7-3, the J gene TRBJ2-3, with D hard to call. The V end lost 2 bases, the J end lost 0 bases, and 9 bases lay between the germline ends. CDR3 length equals 15 residues. Germline V gene sequence: CDR1 SGHTA, CDR2 FQGTGA. The CDR3 loop is CASSLLVGSTDTQYF. The CDR3 DNA follows: TGTGCCAGCAGCTTACTGGTCGGGAGCACAGATACGCAGTATTTT.

The chain links TRBV5-1 to TRBJ2-1; D ambiguous. The CDR3 has 16 residues. V gave up 7 bases and J gave up 0 bases, with 17 bases separating them. The germline gives CDR1 SGHRS, CDR2 YFSETQ. The CDR3 region is CASGGHGYSSYNEQFF. The CDR3, as DNA: TGCGCCAGCGGTGGCCACGGCTACAGCTCCTACAATGAGCAGTTCTTC.

This clonotype was seen a few times. CDR3: CASSVFPAADTQYF. In DNA, the CDR3 is TGTGCCAGCAGTGTTTTTCCGGCGGCAGATACGCAGTATTTT. This chain uses TRBV6-4 with TRBJ2-3; D remains unclear. Germline V lookup: CDR1 MRHNA, CDR2 SNTAGT. CDR3 length equals 14 residues. Trimming pared 4 bases from V and 4 bases from J, leaving 12 bases between.

This clonotype occurred many times. The rearrangement links TRBV15 to TRBJ1-6, with 7 positions matching TRBD1. The CDR3 runs 14 residues. Germline V lookup: CDR1 LNHNV, CDR2 YYDKDF (reference sequence). V shed 1 base and J 8 bases; nucleotides not matched to a gene: 2. The CDR3 loop is CATSRGQGDSPLHF. CDR3 bases: TGTGCCACCAGCAGAGGACAGGGCGATTCACCCCTCCACTTT.

The chain joins TRBV12-1 to TRBJ1-4. TRBV12-1 is a pseudogene locus. This CDR3 region has 15 residues. The CDR3, as DNA: TGTGCCAGCAGCTTTGCAGGCAGACAATGGAAAAAACTGTTTTTT. Encoded protein: CASSFAGRQWKKLFF.

The chain combines TRBV20-1 with TRBJ2-1; 12 bases line up with TRBD2. This CDR3 region has 14 residues. The V gene's germline CDR1 is DFQATT and CDR2 SNEGSKA (reference sequence). The CDR3 nucleotides read TGCAGCGCACTAGCGGGAGGATCCTACAATGAGCAGTTCTTC. Amino acid sequence: CSALAGGSYNEQFF.

The chain joins TRBV5-1 to TRBJ2-1, with 8 bases lining up with TRBD2. The V and J ends lost 3 bases and 8 bases, in that order; junction bases with no gene match: 7. The CDR3 sequence is 14 residues long. The germline gives CDR1 SGHRS, CDR2 YFSETQ. CDR3 DNA sequence: TGCGCCAGCAGCTCGGGACTAGGGTCCCATGAGCAGTTCTTC. Its protein product is CASSSGLGSHEQFF.

This clonotype was counted at least ten times. The CDR3: CASSYRQNQPQHF. The CDR3 coding sequence is TGTGCCAGCAGTTACAGACAGAATCAGCCCCAGCATTTT. This sequence joins TRBV6-2 or TRBV6-3 and TRBJ1-5; maybe TRBD1 (5 bases). This CDR3 comprises 13 residues. Germline V CDR1 and CDR2: MNHEY, SVGEGT. Trimming left V 2 bases short and J 4 bases short, with 6 bases between.